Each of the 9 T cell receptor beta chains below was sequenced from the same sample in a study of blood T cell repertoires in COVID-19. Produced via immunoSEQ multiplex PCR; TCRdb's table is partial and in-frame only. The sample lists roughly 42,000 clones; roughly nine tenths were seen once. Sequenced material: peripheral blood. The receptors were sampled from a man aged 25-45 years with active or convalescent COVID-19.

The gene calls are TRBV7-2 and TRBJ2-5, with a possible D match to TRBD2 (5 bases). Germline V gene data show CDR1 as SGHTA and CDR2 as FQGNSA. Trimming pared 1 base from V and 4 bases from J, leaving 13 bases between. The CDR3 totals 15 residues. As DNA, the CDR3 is TGTGCCAGCAGCTTAGAGAACACGGGAAGAGAGACCCAGTACTTC. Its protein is CASSLENTGRETQYF.

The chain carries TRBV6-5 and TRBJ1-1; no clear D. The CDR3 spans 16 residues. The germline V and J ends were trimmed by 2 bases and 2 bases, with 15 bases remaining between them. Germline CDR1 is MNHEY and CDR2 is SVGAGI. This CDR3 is CASSYPRVGGNTEAFF. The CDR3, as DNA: TGTGCCAGCAGTTACCCACGGGTAGGAGGAAACACTGAAGCTTTCTTT.

This chain's CDR3 is CASSHEGASNEKLFF. CDR3 DNA sequence: TGTGCCAGCAGTCACGAAGGGGCCTCTAATGAAAAACTGTTTTTT. The gene calls are TRBV2 and TRBJ1-4; D might be TRBD1 (5 bases). This CDR3 region has 15 residues. V was pared by 5 bases and J by 3 bases, with 13 bases between. CDR1 is SNHLY, CDR2 FYNNEI, per germline. The full variable domain, its missing parts supplied by reference TRBV2 and TRBJ1-4, is EPEVTQTPSHQVTQMGQEVILRCVPISNHLYFYWYRQILGQKVEFLVSFYNNEISEKSEIFDDQFSVERPDGSNFTLKIRSTKLEDSAMYFCASSHEGASNEKLFFGSGTQLSVL.

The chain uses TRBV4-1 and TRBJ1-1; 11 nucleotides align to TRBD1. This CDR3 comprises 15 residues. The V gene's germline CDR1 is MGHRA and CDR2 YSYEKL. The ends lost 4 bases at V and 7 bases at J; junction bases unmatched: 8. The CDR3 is CASSLGGTGGIEAFF. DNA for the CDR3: TGCGCCAGCAGCCTCGGAGGGACAGGGGGAATTGAAGCTTTCTTT.

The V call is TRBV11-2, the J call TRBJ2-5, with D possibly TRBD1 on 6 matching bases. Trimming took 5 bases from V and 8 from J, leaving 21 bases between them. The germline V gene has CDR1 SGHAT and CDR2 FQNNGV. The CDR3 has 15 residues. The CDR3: CASSLPGGRGDTQYF. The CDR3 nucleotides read TGTGCCAGCAGCCTCCCTGGTGGCAGGGGAGATACCCAGTACTTC. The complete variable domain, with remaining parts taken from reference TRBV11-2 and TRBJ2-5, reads EAGVAQSPRYKIIEKRQSVAFWCNPISGHATLYWYQQILGQGPKLLIQFQNNGVVDDSQLPKDRFSAERLKGVDSTLKIQPAKLEDSAVYLCASSLPGGRGDTQYFGPGTRLLVL.

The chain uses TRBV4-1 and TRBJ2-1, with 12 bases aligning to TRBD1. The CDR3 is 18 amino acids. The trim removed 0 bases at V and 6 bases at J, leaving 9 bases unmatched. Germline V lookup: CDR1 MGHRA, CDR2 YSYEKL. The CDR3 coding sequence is TGCGCCAGCAGCCAAGAAGGGAATTGGGACAGGGGGCTCAATGAGCAGTTCTTC. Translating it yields CASSQEGNWDRGLNEQFF.

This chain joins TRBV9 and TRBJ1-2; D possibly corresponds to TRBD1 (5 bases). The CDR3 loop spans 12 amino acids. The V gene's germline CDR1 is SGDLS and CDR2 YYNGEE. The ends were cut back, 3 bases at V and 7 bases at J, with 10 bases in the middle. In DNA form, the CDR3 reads TGTGCCAGCAGCGGGACATATCTTGGCTACACCTTC. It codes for CASSGTYLGYTF.

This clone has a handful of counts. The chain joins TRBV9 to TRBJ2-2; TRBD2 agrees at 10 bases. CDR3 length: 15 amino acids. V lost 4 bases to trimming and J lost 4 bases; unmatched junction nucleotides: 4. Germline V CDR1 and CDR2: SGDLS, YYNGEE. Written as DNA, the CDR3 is TGTGCCAGCAGCTCGCAGCGGGAGGGCACCGGGGAGCTGTTTTTT. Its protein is CASSSQREGTGELFF.

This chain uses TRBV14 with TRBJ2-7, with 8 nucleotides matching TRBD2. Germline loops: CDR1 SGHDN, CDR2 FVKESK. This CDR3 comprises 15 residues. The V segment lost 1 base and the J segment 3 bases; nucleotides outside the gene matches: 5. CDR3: CASSQGPGTSYEQYF. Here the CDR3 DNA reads TGTGCCAGCAGCCAAGGGCCGGGGACTAGCTACGAGCAGTACTTC.